This record looks at one T cell receptor beta chain sequence and its context. Original processing notes: Reference gene primer amplification yielded estimated nucleated cell counts. Clones were sequenced by immunoSEQ multiplex PCR, and TCRdb holds only the in-frame ones, with some missing. V, J and clone size derive from that table, while D and trimming were established from the DNA sequence. Here the sample spans over 250,000 clones, about 89% being singletons. The data were obtained in a study of blood T cell repertoires in COVID-19. The CDR3 extends over 16 amino acids. Germline loops: CDR1 SGHKS, CDR2 YYEKEE (reference sequence). V was pared by 3 bases and J by 3 bases, with 10 bases of the junction left unmatched. Participants' own reports of clinical history determined their cohort assignment. Recovered status applied to Cohort 3 donors who had two consecutive negative PCRs. It also applied to those with clearance or with symptom resolution.

V is TRBV5-5 and J is TRBJ2-7; 9 nucleotides match TRBD2. The sequence derives from a woman between 25 and 40 years old who had recovered from COVID-19. Sequenced input: PBMCs or T cells enriched from blood (not recorded which). CDR3 bases: TGTGCCAGCAGCTCGAGTGCTAGCGGGGAATACTACGAGCAGTACTTC. The encoded protein is CASSSSASGEYYEQYF.